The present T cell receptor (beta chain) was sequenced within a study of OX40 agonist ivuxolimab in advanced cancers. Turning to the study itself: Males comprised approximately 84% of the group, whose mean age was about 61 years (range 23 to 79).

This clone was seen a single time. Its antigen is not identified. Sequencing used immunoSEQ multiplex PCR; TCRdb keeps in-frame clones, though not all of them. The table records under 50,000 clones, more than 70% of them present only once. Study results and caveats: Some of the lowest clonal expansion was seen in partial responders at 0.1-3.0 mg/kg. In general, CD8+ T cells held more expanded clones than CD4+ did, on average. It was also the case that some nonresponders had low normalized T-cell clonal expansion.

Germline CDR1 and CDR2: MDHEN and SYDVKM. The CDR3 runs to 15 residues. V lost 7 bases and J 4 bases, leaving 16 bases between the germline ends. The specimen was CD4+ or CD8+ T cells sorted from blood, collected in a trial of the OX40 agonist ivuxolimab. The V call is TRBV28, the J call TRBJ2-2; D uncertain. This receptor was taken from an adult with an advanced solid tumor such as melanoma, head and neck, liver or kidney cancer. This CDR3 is CASTLVVPPTGELFF. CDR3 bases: TGTGCCAGCACCCTAGTGGTCCCTCCCACCGGGGAGCTGTTTTTT. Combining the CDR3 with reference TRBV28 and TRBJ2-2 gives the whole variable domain DVKVTQSSRYLVKRTGEKVFLECVQDMDHENMFWYRQDPGLGLRLIYFSYDVKMKEKGDIPEGYSVSREKKERFSLILESASTNQTSMYLCASTLVVPPTGELFFGEGSRLTVL.